Listed below are T cell receptor beta chains from one sample, sequenced in a study of long-term antiretroviral therapy in people with HIV. Only in-frame clones appear in the TCRdb table, and some are missing; sequencing was by immunoSEQ multiplex PCR. The sample shows tens of thousands of clones, 87% of them seen only once. Specimen: unsorted PBMCs, collected 1.1 years after starting antiretroviral therapy. All receptors derive from a man between 18 and 29 years old with HIV. Each CDR3 is given with its conserved first and last residue. The order of the fields is V gene, clone size, D gene, J gene, CDR3 protein, CDR3 DNA. A D gene is named only where the DNA matches it firmly. The size of a clone is reported for some rows only, either as once, few or many, or as a class for expanded clones.

TRBV13	-	TRBD2	TRBJ2-2	CASSPNSGRAPGELFF	TGTGCCAGCAGCCCAAATAGCGGGAGGGCTCCCGGGGAGCTGTTTTTT
TRBV6-1	-	-	TRBJ1-2	CASGSNYGYTF	TGTGCCAGCGGTAGTAACTATGGCTACACCTTC
TRBV5-1	-	TRBD1	TRBJ1-2	CASSERQGGEGYGYTF	TGCGCCAGCAGCGAGAGACAGGGGGGCGAGGGTTATGGCTACACCTTC
TRBV6-5	-	-	TRBJ2-3	CASSYRGTDTQYF	TGTGCCAGCAGTTACAGGGGCACAGATACGCAGTATTTT
TRBV30	-	-	TRBJ2-1	CAWSVWGRTNEQFF	TGTGCCTGGAGTGTCTGGGGGCGCACAAATGAGCAGTTCTTC
TRBV12-5	-	-	TRBJ1-5	CASGIEERQPQHF	TGTGCTAGTGGTATTGAGGAGCGTCAGCCCCAGCATTTT
TRBV13	-	TRBD1	TRBJ2-3	CASSAPGQVTDTQYF	TGTGCCAGCAGCGCACCGGGACAGGTCACAGATACGCAGTATTTT
TRBV2	-	-	TRBJ2-3	CASRRDTQYF	TGTGCCAGCAGGCGAGATACGCAGTATTTT
TRBV28	-	-	TRBJ1-4	CASSLVGDEKLFF	TGTGCCAGCAGTCTGGTAGGGGACGAAAAACTGTTTTTT
TRBV19	-	TRBD1	TRBJ1-1	CASRRQGVGTEAFF	TGTGCCAGTAGAAGACAGGGGGTCGGCACTGAAGCTTTCTTT
TRBV5-1	-	-	TRBJ2-5	CASSLRETQYF	TGCGCCAGCAGCTTAAGGGAGACCCAGTACTTC
TRBV11-2	-	-	TRBJ2-5	CASRLKGSPQETQYF	TGTGCCAGCAGATTGAAGGGGAGTCCACAAGAGACCCAGTACTTC
TRBV19	once	TRBD1	TRBJ1-2	CASSSGTGEIGYGYTF	TGTGCCAGTAGTTCCGGGACAGGGGAGATTGGCTATGGCTACACCTTC
TRBV4-2	few	-	TRBJ2-5	CASSQALGETQYF	TGTGCCAGCAGCCAAGCTCTGGGGGAGACCCAGTACTTC
TRBV30	few	-	TRBJ1-5	CAWGTGYSNQPQHF	TGTGCCTGGGGGACGGGTTATAGCAATCAGCCCCAGCATTTT
TRBV27	-	TRBD1	TRBJ2-7	CASSLATGGTYEQYF	TGTGCCAGCAGTTTAGCGACAGGGGGGACCTACGAGCAGTACTTC
TRBV4-1	-	-	TRBJ2-1	CASSQRPGTDTYNEQFF	TGCGCCAGCAGCCAGAGGCCCGGGACGGACACCTACAATGAGCAGTTCTTC
TRBV13	-	TRBD1	TRBJ2-3	CASSFTGGLGTDTQYF	TGTGCCAGCAGCTTTACAGGGGGCTTGGGCACAGATACGCAGTATTTT
TRBV29-1	-	TRBD2	TRBJ2-3	CSEERLAGGLGPDTQYF	TGCAGCGAAGAAAGGTTAGCGGGAGGGCTCGGCCCAGATACGCAGTATTTT
TRBV7-2	-	TRBD1	TRBJ1-5	CASSLEGQGGNQPQHF	TGTGCCAGCAGCTTAGAAGGACAGGGGGGCAATCAGCCCCAGCATTTT
TRBV11-2	-	TRBD2	TRBJ2-3	CASSLVAGRTDTQYF	TGTGCCAGCAGCTTAGTAGCGGGGAGAACAGATACGCAGTATTTT
TRBV10-3	-	-	TRBJ2-2	CAIRGGGAITGELFF	TGTGCCATCCGCGGGGGCGGGGCGATTACCGGGGAGCTGTTTTTT
TRBV29-1	-	TRBD2	TRBJ2-7	CSVESLAGSRDEQYF	TGCAGCGTTGAGTCCCTAGCGGGGAGTCGGGACGAGCAGTACTTC
TRBV28	few	-	TRBJ1-5	CASSPTDVGGSGQPQHF	TGTGCCAGCAGTCCCACGGACGTGGGGGGCAGCGGTCAGCCCCAGCATTTT
TRBV27	medium-sized	-	TRBJ1-1	CASSFAPNTEAFF	TGTGCCAGCAGTTTTGCCCCAAACACTGAAGCTTTCTTT
TRBV7-9	-	-	TRBJ1-2	CASSLEGNLNYGYTF	TGTGCCAGCAGCTTAGAAGGGAACCTTAACTATGGCTACACCTTC
TRBV7-2	-	TRBD2	TRBJ2-7	CASSSRTSGSGSYEQYF	TGTGCCAGCAGCTCCAGGACTAGCGGGAGCGGATCCTACGAGCAGTACTTC
TRBV7-9	-	-	TRBJ1-2	CASSPRGPYGYTF	TGTGCCAGCAGCCCGCGGGGACCCTATGGCTACACCTTC
TRBV5-5	-	TRBD2	TRBJ2-1	CASSPVGGGRNEQFF	TGTGCCAGCAGCCCGGTTGGGGGCGGGAGGAATGAGCAGTTCTTC
TRBV4-1	-	-	TRBJ1-6	CASRGVGGGNSPLHF	TGCGCCAGCAGGGGTGTTGGGGGTGGTAATTCACCCCTCCACTTT
TRBV7-9	-	-	TRBJ2-5	CASSLGALGRTQETQYF	TGTGCCAGCAGCTTAGGAGCCCTGGGACGGACCCAAGAGACCCAGTACTTC
TRBV28	-	-	TRBJ2-7	CASSPRTAYEQYF	TGTGCCAGCAGTCCACGGACCGCCTACGAGCAGTACTTC
TRBV11-1	once	-	TRBJ2-7	CASSLWGLPYEQYF	TGTGCCAGCAGCTTATGGGGTTTACCCTACGAGCAGTACTTC
TRBV27	-	-	TRBJ1-1	CASSLPRVGGGEPEAFF	TGTGCCAGCAGTTTACCCCGGGTCGGGGGCGGGGAGCCTGAAGCTTTCTTT
TRBV29-1	-	TRBD2	TRBJ2-7	CSVVSSGYYEQYF	TGCAGCGTTGTCTCTAGCGGCTACTACGAGCAGTACTTC
TRBV4-2	-	-	TRBJ1-6	CASSQVGGWNSPLHF	TGTGCCAGCAGCCAAGTTGGAGGGTGGAATTCACCCCTCCACTTT
TRBV7-3	once	-	TRBJ1-2	CASSETPGTPYGYTF	TGTGCCAGCAGCGAAACGCCCGGGACCCCGTATGGCTACACCTTC
TRBV29-1	few	-	TRBJ2-1	CSVESGEHRNEQFF	TGCAGCGTTGAATCGGGGGAGCATCGAAATGAGCAGTTCTTC
TRBV6-1	-	-	TRBJ1-5	CASSGPGVSPQHF	TGTGCCAGCAGCGGCCCCGGAGTTTCGCCCCAGCATTTT
TRBV29-1	-	-	TRBJ2-1	CSVKGGRNEQFF	TGCAGCGTGAAGGGCGGCCGGAATGAGCAGTTCTTC
TRBV25-1	-	-	TRBJ1-4	CASRATNEKLFF	TGTGCCAGCAGGGCAACTAATGAAAAACTGTTTTTT
TRBV19	-	TRBD1	TRBJ2-1	CASSMTGNNEQFF	TGTGCCAGTAGTATGACAGGGAACAATGAGCAGTTCTTC
TRBV9	-	-	TRBJ1-2	CASSNVPYGYTF	TGTGCCAGCAGCAACGTTCCCTATGGCTACACCTTC
TRBV18	-	TRBD2	TRBJ2-2	CASSPRASGSFTGELFF	TGTGCCAGCTCACCCCGGGCTAGCGGGAGTTTTACCGGGGAGCTGTTTTTT
TRBV13	-	-	TRBJ2-1	CASSLGAGVFYNEQFF	TGTGCCAGCAGCTTAGGGGCAGGGGTGTTCTACAATGAGCAGTTCTTC
TRBV19	-	-	TRBJ1-2	CASSTGMGYYGYTF	TGTGCCAGCTCCACAGGGATGGGATACTATGGCTACACCTTC
TRBV21-1	few	-	TRBJ2-7	CASSKGTSGDSYEQYF	TGTGCCAGCAGCAAAGGGACTAGCGGGGACTCCTACGAGCAGTACTTC
TRBV5-1	-	-	TRBJ2-6	CASSLFSGTGANVLTF	TGCGCCAGCAGCTTGTTTTCAGGGACCGGGGCCAACGTCCTGACTTTC
TRBV2	-	TRBD1	TRBJ1-1	CASRRQGRGTEAFF	TGTGCCAGCAGAAGACAGGGGAGGGGGACTGAAGCTTTCTTT
TRBV15	-	-	TRBJ1-1	CATSRATGNTEAFF	TGTGCCACCAGCAGAGCGACAGGGAACACTGAAGCTTTCTTT
TRBV7-9	-	-	TRBJ2-1	CASSLGTNEQFF	TGTGCCAGCAGCTTAGGGACTAATGAGCAGTTCTTC